This T cell receptor (beta chain) was recorded in a study of blood T cell repertoires in COVID-19. About the study: Some COVID-19 samples were acute and others convalescent; all came from the United States, Italy and Spain. T cells, B-cell-depleted T cells, or PBMCs supplied cDNA or gDNA.

Relative to its sample, this clone is medium-sized. This CDR3 contains 12 residues. The V gene's germline CDR1 is LNHDA and CDR2 SQIVND (reference sequence). The ends were cut back, 3 bases at V and 4 bases at J, with 6 bases in the middle. Under the authors' procedure: Amplifying reference gene primers gave estimates of nucleated cell counts. The table came from immunoSEQ multiplex PCR; TCRdb's copy has only in-frame clones and leaves some out. The V and J calls and clone size come from that table; D and trimming were worked out from the DNA. The sample holds about 120,000 clones, less than 90% seen once.

V gene TRBV19 combines with J gene TRBJ1-1; D remains unclear. The TCR originated in a man under 40 with acute or convalescent COVID-19. The sequenced sample was peripheral blood. The CDR3 is CASSMEGTEAFF. The CDR3 coding sequence is TGTGCCAGTAGTATGGAGGGCACTGAAGCTTTCTTT.